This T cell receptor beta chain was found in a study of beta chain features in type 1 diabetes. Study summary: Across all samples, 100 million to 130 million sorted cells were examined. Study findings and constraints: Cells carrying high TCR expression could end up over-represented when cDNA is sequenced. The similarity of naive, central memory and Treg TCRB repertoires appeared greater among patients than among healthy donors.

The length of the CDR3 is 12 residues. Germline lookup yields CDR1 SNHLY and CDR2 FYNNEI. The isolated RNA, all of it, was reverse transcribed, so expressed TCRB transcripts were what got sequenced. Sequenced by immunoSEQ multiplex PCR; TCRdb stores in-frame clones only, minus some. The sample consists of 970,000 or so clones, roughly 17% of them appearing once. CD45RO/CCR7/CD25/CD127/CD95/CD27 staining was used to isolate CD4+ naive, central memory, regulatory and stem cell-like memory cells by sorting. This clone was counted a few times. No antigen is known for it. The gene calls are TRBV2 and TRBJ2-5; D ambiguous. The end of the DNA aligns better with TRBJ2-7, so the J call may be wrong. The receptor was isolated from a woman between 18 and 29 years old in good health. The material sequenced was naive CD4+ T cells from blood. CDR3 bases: TGTGCCAGCACCCTCAACGGGTTCGAGCAGTACTTC. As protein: CASTLNGFEQYF.